This T cell receptor beta chain is drawn from a study of cytomegalovirus exposure and HLA in healthy donors. Primers for the PCR totalled 60 Vbeta and 13 Jbeta. Measured with immunoSEQ multiplex PCR; TCRdb has only the in-frame clones, and not every one. The table shows 240,000 or so clones, with approximately 82% occurring only once. With V trimmed by 4 bases and J by 0 bases, 5 bases remained unmatched. The CDR3 spans 15 residues. Germline V CDR1 and CDR2: MGHRA, YSYEKL. This TCR was sampled from a woman in her sixties or seventies in good health and CMV-seropositive. Sequences were obtained from PBMCs. The chain has TRBV4-1 and TRBJ2-5, with 7 bases that match TRBD1. The DNA for the CDR3 is TGCGCCAGCAGCCTCGGGGACAGCAACCAAGAGACCCAGTACTTC. It specifies CASSLGDSNQETQYF.